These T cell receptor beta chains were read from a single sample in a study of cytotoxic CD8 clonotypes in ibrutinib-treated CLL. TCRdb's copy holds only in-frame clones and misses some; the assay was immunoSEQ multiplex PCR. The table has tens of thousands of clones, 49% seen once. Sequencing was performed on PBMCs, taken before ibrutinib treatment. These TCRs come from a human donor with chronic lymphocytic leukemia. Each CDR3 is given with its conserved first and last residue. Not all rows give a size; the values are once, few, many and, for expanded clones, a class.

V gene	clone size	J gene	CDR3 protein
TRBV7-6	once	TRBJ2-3	CASSLVREDTQYF
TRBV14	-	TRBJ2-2	CASSQVRGSNTGELFF
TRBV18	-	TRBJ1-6	CASSAGQEPPLHF
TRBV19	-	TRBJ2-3	CASRRTGTSTDTQYF
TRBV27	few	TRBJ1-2	CASSLFATNNYGYTF
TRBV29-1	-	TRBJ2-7	CSVERGSGSYEQYF
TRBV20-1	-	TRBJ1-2	CSAPPYGYTF
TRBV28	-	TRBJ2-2	CASSLTRQAGTGELFF
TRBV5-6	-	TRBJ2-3	CASSLSTGTGTDTQYF
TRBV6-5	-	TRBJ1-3	CASSYAPQPGNTIYF
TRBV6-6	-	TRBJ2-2	CASSYSGRRGGELFF
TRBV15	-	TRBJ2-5	CATSRMGESGGGETQYF
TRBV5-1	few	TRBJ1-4	CASSELATNEKLFF
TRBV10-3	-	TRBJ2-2	CAISDKGPGQGAGELFF
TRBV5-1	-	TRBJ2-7	CASSPGTSSYEQYF
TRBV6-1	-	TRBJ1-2	CASSEAQGSGYGYTF
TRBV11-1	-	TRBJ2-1	CASSLNLGQGFEQFF
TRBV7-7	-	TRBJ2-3	CASSPQRGSTDTQYF
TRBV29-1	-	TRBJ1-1	CSGGGGGIVTF
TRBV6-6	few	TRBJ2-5	CASSYSRDRGPTQYF
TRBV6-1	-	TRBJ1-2	CASRIPGQGLEGYTF